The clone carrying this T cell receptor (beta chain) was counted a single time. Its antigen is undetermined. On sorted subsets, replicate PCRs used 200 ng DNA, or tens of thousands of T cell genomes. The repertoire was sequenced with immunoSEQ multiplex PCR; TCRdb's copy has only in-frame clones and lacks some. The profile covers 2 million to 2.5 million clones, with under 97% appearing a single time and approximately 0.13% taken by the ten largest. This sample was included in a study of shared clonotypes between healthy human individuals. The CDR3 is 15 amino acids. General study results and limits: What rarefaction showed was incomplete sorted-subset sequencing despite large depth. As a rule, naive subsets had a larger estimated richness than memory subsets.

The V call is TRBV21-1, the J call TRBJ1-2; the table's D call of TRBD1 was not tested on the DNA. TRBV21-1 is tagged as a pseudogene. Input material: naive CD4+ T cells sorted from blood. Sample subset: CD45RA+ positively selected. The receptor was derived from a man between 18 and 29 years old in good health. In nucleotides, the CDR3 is TGTGCCAGCAGCGCTCGCAGGGGGCCTAACTATGGCTACACCTTC. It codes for CASSARRGPNYGYTF.